This T cell receptor beta chain was captured in a study of T cells after yellow fever vaccination. In this sample, this clonotype turned up a few times. Its cognate antigen is unknown. Study-level findings and limits: Most primary-vaccination clones recurred post-booster (roughly 96% CD4, over 70% CD8).

Trimming removed 4 bases at V and 0 bases at J, with 13 bases between. The CDR3 runs 15 residues. Germline CDR1 reads SGHRS; CDR2 reads YFSETQ. TCRdb analysed the 5' RACE reads with MiXCR anew, one entry per CDR3 protein. The table records approximately 510,000 distinct CDR3 sequences, roughly 22% of them present only once. The gene calls are TRBV5-1 and TRBJ1-1; D not resolved. This clonotype was obtained from a man aged 18 to 35 who received the YFV17D yellow fever vaccine. The sequences come from PBMCs, collected approximately 20 days after the first yellow fever vaccination. The CDR3: CASSPRRELNTEAFF. CDR3 DNA: TGCGCCAGCAGCCCCCGTCGGGAATTGAACACTGAAGCTTTCTTT.